The source of this T cell receptor beta chain is a study of long-term antiretroviral therapy in people with HIV. The CDR3 loop spans 16 amino acids. Germline V lookup: CDR1 SGHAT, CDR2 FQNNGV. With 0 bases removed from V and 3 bases from J, the gap between germline ends came to 13 bases. Samples were assayed with immunoSEQ v3.0 at survey level. Data came from immunoSEQ multiplex PCR; TCRdb stores just in-frame clones and leaves some out. Among approximately 29,000 clones listed, approximately 90% were seen once. The sample was unsorted PBMCs, taken 0.5 years after starting antiretroviral therapy. The TCR sequence derives from a woman younger than 30 with HIV. The chain recombines TRBV11-2 with TRBJ2-3; D is perhaps TRBD2 (6 bases). Here the CDR3 reads CASSLEGGGGTDTQYF. The CDR3 DNA reads as TGTGCCAGCAGCTTAGAGGGGGGAGGTGGTACAGATACGCAGTATTTT.